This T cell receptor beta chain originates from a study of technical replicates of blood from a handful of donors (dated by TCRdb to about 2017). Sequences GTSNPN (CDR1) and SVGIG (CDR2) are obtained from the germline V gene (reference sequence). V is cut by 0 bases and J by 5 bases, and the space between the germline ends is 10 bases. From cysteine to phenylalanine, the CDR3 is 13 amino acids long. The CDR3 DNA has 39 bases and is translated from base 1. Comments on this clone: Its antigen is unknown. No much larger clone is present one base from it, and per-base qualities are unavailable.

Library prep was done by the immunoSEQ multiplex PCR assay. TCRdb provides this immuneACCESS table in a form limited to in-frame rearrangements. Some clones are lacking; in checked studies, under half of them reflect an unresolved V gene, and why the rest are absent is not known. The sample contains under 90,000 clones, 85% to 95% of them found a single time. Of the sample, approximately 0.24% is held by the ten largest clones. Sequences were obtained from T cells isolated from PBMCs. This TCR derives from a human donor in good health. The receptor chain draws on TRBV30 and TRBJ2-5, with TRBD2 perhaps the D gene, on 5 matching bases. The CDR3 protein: CAWSVGVAETQYF. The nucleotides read TGTGCCTGGAGTGTAGGAGTAGCGGAGACCCAGTACTTC.